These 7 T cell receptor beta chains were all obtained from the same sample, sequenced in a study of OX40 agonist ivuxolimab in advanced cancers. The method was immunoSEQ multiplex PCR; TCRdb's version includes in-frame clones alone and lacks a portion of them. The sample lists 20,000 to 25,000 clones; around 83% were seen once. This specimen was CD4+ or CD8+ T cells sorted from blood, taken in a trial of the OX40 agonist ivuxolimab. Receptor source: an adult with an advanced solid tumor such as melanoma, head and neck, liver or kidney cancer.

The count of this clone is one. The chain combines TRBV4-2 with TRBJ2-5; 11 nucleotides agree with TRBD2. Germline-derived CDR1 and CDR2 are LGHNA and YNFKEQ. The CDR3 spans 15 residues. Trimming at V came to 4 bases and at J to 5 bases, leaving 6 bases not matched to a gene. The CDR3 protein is CASSLLAGGQETQYF. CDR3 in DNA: TGTGCCAGCAGCCTGTTAGCGGGGGGGCAGGAGACCCAGTACTTC.

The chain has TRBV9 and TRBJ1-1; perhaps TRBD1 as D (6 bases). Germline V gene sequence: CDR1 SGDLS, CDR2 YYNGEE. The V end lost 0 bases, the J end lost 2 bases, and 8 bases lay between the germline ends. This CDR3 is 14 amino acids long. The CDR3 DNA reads TGTGCCAGCAGCGTAGGCAGGGGAAACACTGAAGCTTTCTTT. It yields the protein CASSVGRGNTEAFF.

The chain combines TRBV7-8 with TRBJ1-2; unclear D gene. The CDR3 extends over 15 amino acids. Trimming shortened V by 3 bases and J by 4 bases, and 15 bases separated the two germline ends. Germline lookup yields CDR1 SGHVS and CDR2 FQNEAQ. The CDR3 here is CASSFLLGPGYGYTF. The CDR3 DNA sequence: TGTGCCAGCAGCTTCTTGTTAGGTCCGGGCTATGGCTACACCTTC.

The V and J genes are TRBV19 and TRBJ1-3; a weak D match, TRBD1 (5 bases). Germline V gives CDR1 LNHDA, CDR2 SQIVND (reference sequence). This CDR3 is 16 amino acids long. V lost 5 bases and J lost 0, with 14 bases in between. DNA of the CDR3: TGTGCCAGTAGTGCCCCAAGGGGCGACTCTGGAAACACCATATATTTT. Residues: CASSAPRGDSGNTIYF.

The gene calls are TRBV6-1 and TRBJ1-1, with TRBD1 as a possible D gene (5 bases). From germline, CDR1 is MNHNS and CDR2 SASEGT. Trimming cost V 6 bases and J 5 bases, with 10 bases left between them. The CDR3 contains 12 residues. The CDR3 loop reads CASRAGSTEAFF. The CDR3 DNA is TGTGCCAGCAGGGCAGGGTCTACTGAAGCTTTCTTT.

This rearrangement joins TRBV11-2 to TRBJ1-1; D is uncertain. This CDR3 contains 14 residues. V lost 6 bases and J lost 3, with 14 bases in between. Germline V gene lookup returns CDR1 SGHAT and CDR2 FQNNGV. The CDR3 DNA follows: TGTGCCAGCAGACCTCACTCCGGGTACACTGAAGCTTTCTTT. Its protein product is CASRPHSGYTEAFF. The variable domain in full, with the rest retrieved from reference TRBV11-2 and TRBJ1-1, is EAGVAQSPRYKIIEKRQSVAFWCNPISGHATLYWYQQILGQGPKLLIQFQNNGVVDDSQLPKDRFSAERLKGVDSTLKIQPAKLEDSAVYLCASRPHSGYTEAFFGQGTRLTVV.

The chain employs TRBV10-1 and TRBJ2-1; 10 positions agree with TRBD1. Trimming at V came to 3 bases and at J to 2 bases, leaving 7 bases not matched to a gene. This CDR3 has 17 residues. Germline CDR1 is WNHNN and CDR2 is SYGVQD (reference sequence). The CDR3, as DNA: TGCGCCAGCAGTGACAGGGGACAGGGGAGGACCTACAATGAGCAGTTCTTC. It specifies CASSDRGQGRTYNEQFF.